Below, 13 T cell receptor beta chains from the same sample are listed, as sequenced in a study of regulatory T cells in long-lasting Graves disease. Time point here: persistent/refractory GD, antithyroid drugs over 5 years with positive TRAb. PBMCs were the source of the RNA used for TCR sequencing. Arm-PCR with iRepertoire HTBI primers amplified the CDR3 regions for these TCR beta libraries. A single record per CDR3 protein comes from TCRdb applying MiXCR to the multiplex PCR reads. The table has about 430,000 distinct CDR3 sequences, under 25% seen once. The input for sequencing was peripheral blood mononuclear cells (PBMCs), taken when the disease was refractory, from a patient treated with antithyroid drugs. The source of these receptors is a female donor with Graves disease.

To note about this clonotype: At one of its ends the junction is not consistent with the germline gene, which may arise from a read error. The chain uses TRBV5-4 and TRBJ2-4; the match to TRBD2 covers 7 bases. The CDR3 extends over 14 amino acids. Germline V gene sequence: CDR1 SGHNT, CDR2 YYREEE (reference sequence). The CDR3 sequence is CASSPDSGRNIQYF. Here the CDR3 DNA reads TGCGCCAGCAGCCCGGATTCCGGGAGGAACATTCAGTACTTC.

This clonotype was seen only a few times. The chain couples TRBV20-1 to TRBJ2-7; TRBD1 aligns across 9 bases. This CDR3 is built from 14 residues. V was clipped by 3 bases and J by 6 bases; unmatched bases: 9. Germline values: CDR1 DFQATT, CDR2 SNEGSKA (reference sequence). CDR3 coding DNA: TGCAGTGCTAGTTTCCGGGACAGGGTGCCCGAGCAGTACTTC. Residues: CSASFRDRVPEQYF.

The chain has TRBV27 and TRBJ2-1, with D perhaps matching TRBD2 (6 bases). This CDR3 is 14 amino acids long. From germline, CDR1 is MNHEY and CDR2 SMNVEV (reference sequence). The V gene lost 5 bases and the J gene lost 2 bases, with 10 bases spanning the gap. CDR3 coding DNA: TGTGCCAGCAGTCTAGCGCCCGCCTACAATGAGCAGTTCTTC. This encodes CASSLAPAYNEQFF.

In its sample, this clonotype was seen a few times. The chain carries TRBV11-2 and TRBJ2-7; 7 bases align to TRBD2. This CDR3 has 14 residues. Trimming took 5 bases from V and 3 from J; bases not matched to a gene: 7. In germline, CDR1 is SGHAT, CDR2 FQNNGV. The CDR3 DNA follows: TGTGCCAGCAGCAGCTCGGGGGGATTCTACGAGCAGTACTTC. Residues: CASSSSGGFYEQYF.

The chain recombines TRBV4-1 with TRBJ2-2; 14 bases match TRBD2. Losses at the gene ends were 1 base for V and 0 bases for J; bases not matched to a gene: 7. Germline-derived CDR1 and CDR2 are MGHRA and YSYEKL. This CDR3 contains 20 residues. DNA for the CDR3: TGCGCCAGCAGCCAAGTTAGGACTAGCGGGAGGCGCGCGAACACCGGGGAGCTGTTTTTT. Its protein product is CASSQVRTSGRRANTGELFF.

This clonotype was detected only a few times. V is TRBV9 and J is TRBJ1-4; TRBD1 aligns across 8 bases. The CDR3 has 15 amino acids. The J segment lost 8 bases and the V segment lost 4 bases, leaving 10 bases of the junction unmatched. Germline-derived CDR1 and CDR2 are SGDLS and YYNGEE. The CDR3 DNA is TGTGCCAGCAGCCCCGCCGGTACAGGGGGGGAAAAACTGTTTTTT. Translated, it gives CASSPAGTGGEKLFF.

As regards this clonotype: A much larger clone sits a single nucleotide away, making a read error possible. The chain links TRBV27 to TRBJ2-7; no clear D gene. CDR3 length: 14 amino acids. Germline values: CDR1 MNHEY, CDR2 SMNVEV (reference sequence). Trimming took off 0 bases at V and 9 bases at J, with 15 bases between the two ends. The CDR3 DNA is TGTGCCAGCAGTTTATCTCCCGTAGTAGGCGTGCAGTACTTC. Its protein is CASSLSPVVGVQYF.

This clonotype was recorded many times. J is TRBJ2-5 and V is TRBV28, with 10 positions matching TRBD1. The V segment lost 6 bases and the J segment 1 base; nucleotides outside the gene matches: 8. CDR1 MDHEN and CDR2 SYDVKM come from the germline V gene. This CDR3 contains 16 residues. CDR3 sequence reads: CASRSGTGVFQETQYF. The CDR3 DNA is TGTGCCAGCAGATCCGGGACAGGGGTTTTCCAAGAGACCCAGTACTTC.

This clonotype was found many times. The V call is TRBV2, the J call TRBJ2-5; D remains ambiguous. Trimming shortened V by 5 bases and J by 5 bases, and 6 bases separated the two germline ends. Germline CDR1 is SNHLY and CDR2 is FYNNEI. This CDR3 region has 11 residues. The CDR3 coding sequence is TGTGCCAGCAGTCCTGATGAGACCCAGTACTTC. Translation gives CASSPDETQYF.

This clonotype has only a few counts. This chain links TRBV29-1 with TRBJ2-2; the D gene is possibly TRBD2 (5 bases). V lost 6 bases and J 6 bases, leaving 8 bases between the germline ends. The germline V gene encodes CDR1 SQVTM and CDR2 ANQGSEA. This CDR3 is built from 11 residues. CDR3 DNA sequence: TGCAGCGTGGGAGACGCCGGGGAGCTGTTTTTT. Translating it yields CSVGDAGELFF.

Concerning this clonotype itself: The CDR3 ends on some other residue instead of the conserved phenylalanine or tryptophan, so this is likely a read error. The rearrangement joins TRBV2 to TRBJ2-2; 8 bases agree with TRBD1. J lost 7 bases, V lost 7 bases, and 8 bases had no gene match. The CDR3 length is 14 residues. Germline loops: CDR1 SNHLY, CDR2 FYNNEI. In nucleotides, the CDR3 is TGTGCCAGCAAAGGACAGGGAAATGTCGGGGAGCTGTTTCTT. It specifies CASKGQGNVGELFL.

This clonotype was seen many times. Here the CDR3 reads CSAPEATNEKLFF. The CDR3 DNA reads as TGCAGTGCCCCCGAGGCAACTAATGAAAAACTGTTTTTT. The V call is TRBV20-1, the J call TRBJ1-4; D not resolved. The length of the CDR3 is 13 residues. Per the germline V gene, CDR1 is DFQATT and CDR2 is SNEGSKA (reference sequence). Between the trimmed V and J ends, which lost 6 bases and 0 bases, there was a span of 8 bases.

This clonotype was seen many times. The chain combines TRBV3-1 with TRBJ2-7; D gene uncertain. Trimming took off 1 base at V and 2 bases at J, with 9 bases between the two ends. Germline CDR1 and CDR2: LGHDT and YNNKEL (reference sequence). The CDR3 extends over 14 amino acids. CDR3 residues: CASSQGSRTYEQYF. The CDR3 region has the DNA TGTGCCAGCAGCCAAGGGAGTAGGACCTACGAGCAGTACTTC.